The T cell receptor (beta chain) under discussion was sequenced for a study of CD8+CD57+ T cells in acquired aplastic anemia. The germline gives CDR1 ENHRY, CDR2 SYGVKD. V gave up 6 bases and J gave up 1 base, with 11 bases separating them. The CDR3 runs to 14 residues. Whoever was chosen for sequencing had shown CD8+CD57+ cell expansion by flow cytometry. CDR3 and TCR beta VDJ profiling relied on genomic DNA as the template. MiXCR, applied by TCRdb to the reads, yields one record per CDR3 protein. The profile shows over 150,000 distinct CDR3 sequences, roughly 60% of them singletons. The origin of this receptor is a human donor with aplastic anemia. The rearrangement uses TRBV10-3 and TRBJ2-3; D is unresolved. Sequencing input: sorted CD4+, CD8+, or CD8+CD57+ T cells (not recorded which) from PBMCs. CDR3 bases: TGTGCCATCAGCGTGAATATGGGCACAGATACGCAGTATTTT. This sequence encodes CAISVNMGTDTQYF.